The TCR beta chain under discussion was sequenced for a study of shared clonotypes between healthy human individuals. TCRdb's copy holds only in-frame clones and misses some; the assay was immunoSEQ multiplex PCR. This sample has approximately 2.5 million clones, with more than 90% found just once. J lost 10 bases, V lost 3 bases, and 8 bases had no gene match. The CDR3 sequence is 13 residues long. Germline CDR1 and CDR2: KGHSH and LQKENI. Source material: naive CD4+ T cells sorted from blood. Subset reported: CD45RA+ positively selected. The chain is built from TRBV18 and TRBJ2-7; 8 bases map to TRBD1. The sequence derives from a man aged 18 to 29 in good health. DNA for the CDR3: TGTGCCAGCTCACCTCCTGGACAGGGTCACCAGTACTTC. It encodes CASSPPGQGHQYF.